The next 21 T cell receptor beta chains were all read from a single sample in a study of blood T cell repertoires in COVID-19. Clones were read by immunoSEQ multiplex PCR, and TCRdb kept only the in-frame ones, dropping some. The data show about 160,000 clones, around 82% seen once. Sample: peripheral blood. The receptors here all came from a woman aged 40-49 years with COVID-19, enrolled during active disease.

The CDR3 nucleotides are TGTGCCAGCACGGGTCCTAGGACACCACCAAGCAATCAGCCCCAGCATTTT. It specifies CASTGPRTPPSNQPQHF. V usage is TRBV28 and J usage is TRBJ1-5; possible D gene TRBD1, 5 bases. This CDR3 contains 17 residues. From germline, CDR1 is MDHEN and CDR2 SYDVKM. Trimming stripped 7 bases from V and 1 base from J, with 20 bases between.

The chain joins TRBV29-1 to TRBJ2-7, with D possibly matching TRBD1 (5 bases). This CDR3 has 14 residues. CDR1 and CDR2 from the germline V gene are SQVTM and ANQGSEA. The V end was cut by 4 bases, the J end by 6 bases, with 19 bases between. This chain's CDR3 is CSVGARVGSSEQYF. The CDR3 DNA reads TGCAGCGTTGGGGCCAGGGTGGGGTCTTCCGAGCAGTACTTC.

The chain links TRBV7-2 to TRBJ2-7, with D perhaps TRBD1 (6 bases). CDR3 size: 13 residues. CDR1 and CDR2 (germline): SGHTA, FQGNSA. Trimming took 5 bases from V and 4 from J, leaving 12 bases between them. CDR3 DNA: TGTGCCAGCAGCCTAGGACAGCCTTACGAGCAGTACTTC. Its protein product is CASSLGQPYEQYF.

This clone was seen only a few times. The J gene is TRBJ2-1, the V gene TRBV7-9; 13 nucleotides line up with TRBD2. Germline V gives CDR1 SEHNR, CDR2 FQNEAQ (reference sequence). Losses at the gene ends were 1 base for V and 3 bases for J; bases not matched to a gene: 3. The CDR3 runs 17 residues. Here the CDR3 reads CASSLGGTSGNYNEQFF. The CDR3 bases are TGTGCCAGCAGCTTAGGGGGGACTAGCGGGAACTACAATGAGCAGTTCTTC.

The chain links TRBV28 to TRBJ2-7; D is perhaps TRBD1 (5 bases). CDR1 is MDHEN, CDR2 SYDVKM, per germline. Deletions cut 6 bases from V and 2 bases from J, with 11 bases between. The CDR3 is 13 amino acids. The CDR3 coding sequence is TGTGCCAGCAGATCTCAGGGTACCTACGAGCAGTACTTC. It yields the protein CASRSQGTYEQYF.

This clone has only a few counts. The rearrangement uses TRBV6-5 and TRBJ1-4; no firm D call. The V and J ends lost 5 bases and 0 bases respectively, with 10 bases between them. Germline CDR1 is MNHEY and CDR2 is SVGAGI. The CDR3 is made up of 15 amino acids. The CDR3 here is CASSRHFATNEKLFF. CDR3 in DNA: TGTGCCAGCAGTCGACACTTTGCAACTAATGAAAAACTGTTTTTT.

The genes are TRBV5-1 and TRBJ1-1; D possibly corresponds to TRBD1 (6 bases). Trimming left V 0 bases short and J 4 bases short, with 19 bases between. The CDR3 contains 17 residues. Germline loops: CDR1 SGHRS, CDR2 YFSETQ. The CDR3 loop reads CASSLGDQGRRGTEAFF. CDR3 nucleotide sequence: TGCGCCAGCAGCTTGGGGGATCAGGGGCGCAGGGGCACTGAAGCTTTCTTT.

V usage is TRBV6-5 and J usage is TRBJ2-3; 9 bases fit TRBD2. Germline V gene sequence: CDR1 MNHEY, CDR2 SVGAGI. Trimming at V came to 2 bases and at J to 0 bases, leaving 3 bases not matched to a gene. The CDR3 sequence is 16 residues long. CDR3 in amino acids: CASSYSTSGSTDTQYF. The CDR3 nucleotides are TGTGCCAGCAGTTACAGCACTAGCGGGAGCACAGATACGCAGTATTTT.

V gene TRBV6-5 combines with J gene TRBJ1-2, with D possibly matching TRBD1 (6 bases). V gave up 6 bases and J gave up 2 bases, with 13 bases separating them. The CDR3 runs 14 residues. Germline CDR1 and CDR2: MNHEY and SVGAGI. The CDR3 sequence is CASRRDQGNYGYTF. The CDR3 DNA reads TGTGCCAGCAGAAGGGACCAGGGGAACTATGGCTACACCTTC.

This clone was seen just once. The CDR3 DNA follows: TGTGCCAGCAGCCAAGTACGGGAGGGCTCACCCCTCCACTTT. Amino acid sequence: CASSQVREGSPLHF. The chain carries TRBV3-1 (or the pseudogene TRBV3-2) and TRBJ1-6; D unclear. This CDR3 spans 14 amino acids. Germline CDR1 is LGHDT and CDR2 is YNNKEL (reference sequence). The ends were cut back, 1 base at V and 10 bases at J, with 11 bases in the middle.

The V gene is TRBV11-2, the J gene TRBJ1-3; D is possibly TRBD1 (5 bases). Trimming shortened V by 5 bases and J by 0 bases, and 14 bases separated the two germline ends. The CDR3 sequence is 16 residues long. Germline V gene lookup returns CDR1 SGHAT and CDR2 FQNNGV. CDR3 bases: TGTGCCAGCAGCCCCGACGTCAGGGTCTCTGGAAACACCATATATTTT. Its translation: CASSPDVRVSGNTIYF.

There are a few counts of this clone. The V call is TRBV7-9, the J call TRBJ1-2; possible D gene TRBD1, 5 bases. CDR3 length: 14 residues. V lost 5 bases and J 4 bases, leaving 14 bases between the germline ends. From germline, CDR1 is SEHNR and CDR2 FQNEAQ (reference sequence). The CDR3 DNA reads TGTGCCAGCAGCCACGGGGGAAAGGTCTATGGCTACACCTTC. Translated: CASSHGGKVYGYTF.

This chain joins TRBV15 and TRBJ2-1, with D tentatively TRBD2 (6 bases). The CDR3 sequence is 13 residues long. The V gene's germline CDR1 is LNHNV and CDR2 YYDKDF (reference sequence). Trimming took 7 bases from V and 2 from J, leaving 9 bases between them. Written as DNA, the CDR3 is TGTGCCACCAAAAGCGGGCCCTACAATGAGCAGTTCTTC. This translates into CATKSGPYNEQFF. Full variable domain (rest looked up from reference TRBV15 and TRBJ2-1): DAMVIQNPRYQVTQFGKPVTLSCSQTLNHNVMYWYQQKSSQAPKLLFHYYDKDFNNEADTPDNFQSRRPNTSFCFLDIRSPGLGDTAMYLCATKSGPYNEQFFGPGTRLTVL.

This sequence joins TRBV7-2 and TRBJ1-3, with 9 bases lining up with TRBD1. The V gene's germline CDR1 is SGHTA and CDR2 FQGNSA. V dropped 5 bases and J dropped 2; count of bases not matched to a gene: 10. The CDR3 contains 17 residues. The CDR3 is CASSQRTGAIPGNTIYF. CDR3 nucleotide sequence: TGTGCCAGCAGCCAAAGGACAGGGGCCATACCTGGAAACACCATATATTTT.

This clone was detected once. For the CDR3, the DNA is TGCAGCGTCGCGACAGATTACGAGCAGTACGTC. The encoded protein is CSVATDYEQYV. This chain links TRBV29-1 with TRBJ2-7; D possibly corresponds to TRBD1 (5 bases). Deletions cut 6 bases from V and 4 bases from J, with 10 bases between. CDR3 length equals 11 residues. CDR1 and CDR2 (germline): SQVTM, ANQGSEA.

The chain joins TRBV3-1 (or the pseudogene TRBV3-2) to TRBJ2-2, with 9 bases aligning to TRBD2. Looked up from germline, CDR1 is LGHDT and CDR2 is YNNKEL (reference sequence). There are 16 residues in the CDR3. The ends lost 4 bases at V and 4 bases at J; junction bases unmatched: 7. The CDR3 reads CASSPSGMTRTGELFF. The DNA of the CDR3 is TGTGCCAGCAGCCCTAGCGGGATGACACGCACCGGGGAGCTGTTTTTT.

The CDR3 DNA reads as TGTGCCAGCGACAATGGGGCAGATGAGCAGTATTTT. Translated: CASDNGADEQYF. The gene calls are TRBV6-5 and TRBJ2-3, with a tentative D call TRBD1 (5 bases). Germline assignment: CDR1 MNHEY and CDR2 SVGAGI. This CDR3 region has 12 residues. Trimming took off 8 bases at V and 11 bases at J, with 17 bases between the two ends.

V is TRBV11-2 and J is TRBJ1-4; TRBD1 agrees at 9 bases. The CDR3 is made up of 14 amino acids. The germline V gene has CDR1 SGHAT and CDR2 FQNNGV. J lost 7 bases, V lost 4 bases, and 4 bases had no gene match. Here the CDR3 DNA reads TGTGCCAGCAGCTCGACAGGGGGGAGTGAAAAACTGTTTTTT. Translation: CASSSTGGSEKLFF. Filled out from reference TRBV11-2 and TRBJ1-4, the complete variable domain reads EAGVAQSPRYKIIEKRQSVAFWCNPISGHATLYWYQQILGQGPKLLIQFQNNGVVDDSQLPKDRFSAERLKGVDSTLKIQPAKLEDSAVYLCASSSTGGSEKLFFGSGTQLSVL.

V and J are TRBV6-2 or TRBV6-3 and TRBJ2-1; 8 nucleotides line up with TRBD1. J lost 6 bases, V lost 6 bases, and 10 bases had no gene match. Per germline, CDR1 MNHEY and CDR2 SVGEGT. The CDR3 extends over 15 amino acids. CDR3 in amino acids: CASSEHGTGTNEQFF. The CDR3 DNA is TGTGCCAGCAGCGAACACGGGACAGGTACCAATGAGCAGTTCTTC.

The V gene is TRBV28, the J gene TRBJ2-7; tentatively, D is TRBD2 (6 bases). The germline V gene has CDR1 MDHEN and CDR2 SYDVKM. Trimming pared 2 bases from V and 3 bases from J, leaving 17 bases between. This CDR3 region has 16 residues. The CDR3: CASSLAAGFWNYEQYF. The CDR3 DNA is TGTGCCAGCAGTTTAGCGGCGGGGTTTTGGAACTACGAGCAGTACTTC.

V is TRBV9 and J is TRBJ1-6, with D tentatively TRBD1 (5 bases). The CDR3 runs to 14 residues. V was trimmed by 2 bases and J by 6 bases, leaving 9 bases between them. Germline CDR1 and CDR2: SGDLS and YYNGEE. The CDR3 sequence: CASSVQGSNSPLHF. CDR3 nucleotide sequence: TGTGCCAGCAGCGTCCAGGGTTCTAATTCACCCCTCCACTTT. Filled out from reference TRBV9 and TRBJ1-6, the complete variable domain reads DSGVTQTPKHLITATGQRVTLRCSPRSGDLSVYWYQQSLDQGLQFLIQYYNGEERAKGNILERFSAQQFPDLHSELNLSSLELGDSALYFCASSVQGSNSPLHFGNGTRLTVT.